These 32 T cell receptor beta chains share one sample of origin, sequenced in a study of Graves' ophthalmopathy and Graves' hyperthyroidism. The sequenced template was RNA, covering the TCR beta CDR3 region. Scientists carried out first-round RT-PCR using HTBI primers and then a second-round multiplex PCR. TCRdb independently ran MiXCR on the multiplex PCR reads; one entry per CDR3 protein. This table holds about 220,000 distinct CDR3 sequences, 20% to 25% found once. The sample comprised peripheral blood. The receptor set was obtained from a woman aged 45-59 years with Graves' ophthalmopathy.

This clonotype was recorded at least ten times. The V and J genes are TRBV12-3 or TRBV12-4 and TRBJ1-6; weak D call: TRBD1 (5 bases). The V end lost 6 bases, the J end lost 5 bases, and 11 bases lay between the germline ends. The CDR3 has 14 amino acids. CDR3 sequence reads: CASSLGVDNSPLHF. CDR3 coding DNA: TGTGCCAGCAGCTTGGGGGTGGATAATTCACCCCTCCACTTT.

The genes are TRBV18 and TRBJ2-5; possibly TRBD2 for D (6 bases). CDR1 is KGHSH, CDR2 LQKENI, per germline. CDR3 size: 16 residues. V was cut by 0 bases and J by 2 bases, with 13 bases left in between. The CDR3 nucleotides read TGTGCCAGCTCACCACCGATCAGTGGACTACAAGAGACCCAGTACTTC. It encodes CASSPPISGLQETQYF.

This clonotype occurred many times. This chain joins TRBV12-3 or TRBV12-4 and TRBJ2-7; D call uncertain. The germline V and J ends were trimmed by 6 bases and 2 bases, with 20 bases remaining between them. This CDR3 is 16 amino acids long. CDR3: CASSPLGSLEAYEQYF. The CDR3 DNA sequence: TGTGCCAGCAGCCCACTCGGCTCTCTAGAGGCCTACGAGCAGTACTTC.

This clonotype was observed at least ten times. CDR3 sequence: CASSMAQANTEAFF. The CDR3, as DNA: TGTGCCAGTAGTATGGCCCAGGCGAACACTGAAGCTTTCTTT. J is TRBJ1-1 and V is TRBV19; D unresolved. The V gene lost 3 bases and the J gene lost 1 base, with 9 bases spanning the gap. Germline-derived CDR1 and CDR2 are LNHDA and SQIVND (reference sequence). The CDR3 is 14 amino acids. The whole variable domain, filled in from reference TRBV19 and TRBJ1-1, reads DGGITQSPKYLFRKEGQNVTLSCEQNLNHDAMYWYRQDPGQGLRLIYYSQIVNDFQKGDIAEGYSVSREKKESFPLTVTSAQKNPTAFYLCASSMAQANTEAFFGQGTRLTVV.

Many counts were recorded for this clonotype. The chain combines TRBV7-3 with TRBJ2-7, with 13 positions matching TRBD2. The ends lost 4 bases at V and 6 bases at J; junction bases unmatched: 0. Per germline, CDR1 SGHTA and CDR2 FQGTGA. The CDR3 runs to 13 residues. CDR3 DNA: TGTGCCAGCAGCTGGACTAGCGGGAGCGAGCAGTACTTC. It translates to CASSWTSGSEQYF. The variable domain in full, completed from reference TRBV7-3 and TRBJ2-7, reads GAGVSQTPSNKVTEKGKYVELRCDPISGHTALYWYRQSLGQGPEFLIYFQGTGAADDSGLPNDRFFAVRPEGSVSTLKIQRTERGDSAVYLCASSWTSGSEQYFGPGTRLTVT.

Many counts were recorded for this clonotype. The chain joins TRBV3-1 to TRBJ2-7, with D unresolved. V gave up 3 bases and J gave up 0 bases, with 6 bases separating them. The germline gives CDR1 LGHDT, CDR2 YNNKEL (reference sequence). This CDR3 is 13 amino acids long. CDR3 sequence reads: CASSHRASYEQYF. In DNA, the CDR3 is TGTGCCAGCAGCCACCGGGCCTCCTACGAGCAGTACTTC.

This rearrangement joins TRBV6-5 to TRBJ1-5, with a tentative D call TRBD1 (6 bases). In germline, CDR1 is MNHEY, CDR2 SVGAGI. Trimming pared 4 bases from V and 4 bases from J, leaving 14 bases between. The CDR3 runs 15 residues. CDR3: CASSLARTENQPQHF. CDR3 sequence (DNA): TGTGCCAGCAGTTTGGCTCGGACAGAAAATCAGCCCCAGCATTTT.

This clonotype was seen many times. The rearrangement joins TRBV7-9 to TRBJ2-7; no clear D gene. CDR1 and CDR2 (germline): SEHNR, FQNEAQ (reference sequence). V lost 5 bases to trimming and J lost 2 bases, with 7 bases between them. The CDR3 spans 12 residues. CDR3: CASSNRAYEQYF. The CDR3 DNA reads as TGTGCCAGCAGCAACAGAGCCTACGAGCAGTACTTC.

This clonotype occurred many times. The CDR3 DNA reads TGTGCCAGCAGTTACCAGACCGACAGCTCCTACGAGCAGTACTTC. Translation: CASSYQTDSSYEQYF. This rearrangement joins TRBV6-5 to TRBJ2-7, with D tentatively TRBD1 (5 bases). This CDR3 contains 15 residues. Germline V lookup: CDR1 MNHEY, CDR2 SVGAGI. Trimming pared 2 bases from V and 0 bases from J, leaving 11 bases between.

This clonotype was recorded at least ten times. This chain links TRBV28 with TRBJ2-2; 11 bases fit TRBD2. CDR1 is MDHEN, CDR2 SYDVKM, per germline. After removal of 6 bases from V and 2 bases from J, the junction contained 5 bases not matched to a gene. This CDR3 contains 16 residues. The DNA of the CDR3 is TGTGCCAGCAGACCTACTAGCGGGGGTAACACCGGGGAGCTGTTTTTT. This translates into CASRPTSGGNTGELFF.

The CDR3 coding sequence is TGTGCCAGCAGTGAAGACAGGGAGTATCAGCCCCAGCATTTT. It encodes CASSEDREYQPQHF. The chain links TRBV6-1 to TRBJ1-5; weak D call: TRBD1 (6 bases). Germline V CDR1 and CDR2: MNHNS, SASEGT. With 1 base removed from V and 5 bases from J, the gap between germline ends came to 9 bases. This CDR3 comprises 14 residues.

There are many counts of this clonotype. V is TRBV2 and J is TRBJ1-5; TRBD1 is a possible D gene (5 bases). Trimming took 6 bases from V and 6 from J, leaving 18 bases between them. Per germline, CDR1 SNHLY and CDR2 FYNNEI. The CDR3 is 15 amino acids. CDR3 sequence reads: CASRDQDTPGQPQHF. CDR3 nucleotide sequence: TGTGCCAGCAGGGACCAGGACACCCCGGGTCAGCCCCAGCATTTT. Full variable domain (missing parts from reference TRBV2 and TRBJ1-5): EPEVTQTPSHQVTQMGQEVILRCVPISNHLYFYWYRQILGQKVEFLVSFYNNEISEKSEIFDDQFSVERPDGSNFTLKIRSTKLEDSAMYFCASRDQDTPGQPQHFGDGTRLSIL.

This clonotype was counted ten times or more. The chain has TRBV4-2 and TRBJ1-6; a weak D match, TRBD1 (5 bases). With 0 bases removed from V and 4 bases from J, the gap between germline ends came to 10 bases. Germline CDR1 and CDR2: LGHNA and YNFKEQ. CDR3 length: 16 residues. As DNA, the CDR3 is TGTGCCAGCAGCCAAGATCGGGGGACTTATAATTCACCCCTCCACTTT. Translated: CASSQDRGTYNSPLHF.

The rearrangement links TRBV2 to TRBJ2-5; 8 bases line up with TRBD1. The germline V gene encodes CDR1 SNHLY and CDR2 FYNNEI. This CDR3 has 15 residues. Trimming took 6 bases from V and 1 from J; bases not matched to a gene: 7. The CDR3: CASSLPQGAQETQYF. CDR3 DNA sequence: TGTGCCAGCAGCCTTCCTCAGGGGGCCCAAGAGACCCAGTACTTC. The whole variable domain, remainder taken from reference TRBV2 and TRBJ2-5, is EPEVTQTPSHQVTQMGQEVILRCVPISNHLYFYWYRQILGQKVEFLVSFYNNEISEKSEIFDDQFSVERPDGSNFTLKIRSTKLEDSAMYFCASSLPQGAQETQYFGPGTRLLVL.

The chain recombines TRBV2 with TRBJ2-7; D is unresolved. Trimming shortened V by 6 bases and J by 0 bases, and 12 bases separated the two germline ends. Germline CDR1 SNHLY, CDR2 FYNNEI. The CDR3 runs 14 residues. For the CDR3, the DNA is TGTGCCAGCAGCCCAGCGATCCGCTCCTACGAGCAGTACTTC. Encoded protein: CASSPAIRSYEQYF.

The V call is TRBV5-1, the J call TRBJ2-2, with a tentative D call TRBD2 (6 bases). Germline V gene sequence: CDR1 SGHRS, CDR2 YFSETQ. The CDR3 consists of 14 residues. With 0 bases removed from V and 7 bases from J, the gap between germline ends came to 10 bases. The CDR3 loop reads CASSLDGRGGELFF. The DNA of the CDR3 is TGCGCCAGCAGCTTGGACGGGAGAGGCGGGGAGCTGTTTTTT.

The genes are TRBV6-2 or TRBV6-3 and TRBJ2-7; tentatively, D is TRBD2 (6 bases). The CDR3 is 15 residues long. Germline CDR1 is MNHEY and CDR2 is SVGEGT. V lost 0 bases and J 2 bases, leaving 11 bases between the germline ends. This chain's CDR3 is CASSYSIADTYEQYF. The CDR3 coding sequence is TGTGCCAGCAGTTACTCAATAGCGGATACCTACGAGCAGTACTTC.

This clonotype was observed many times. The V gene is TRBV12-3 or TRBV12-4, the J gene TRBJ1-1, with D maybe TRBD1 (5 bases). V was shortened by 0 bases and J by 4 bases, with 9 bases between the two germline ends. This CDR3 comprises 14 residues. The CDR3 nucleotides read TGTGCCAGCAGTTTAGCAGTGCAGGGCACTGAAGCTTTCTTT. It is translated as CASSLAVQGTEAFF.

This clonotype was counted at least ten times. The chain couples TRBV19 to TRBJ1-2; no reliable D call. Trimming took 7 bases from V and 6 from J, leaving 12 bases between them. Germline CDR1 LNHDA, CDR2 SQIVND (reference sequence). The CDR3 sequence is 12 residues long. CDR3 region: CASIGGPHGYTF. Written as DNA, the CDR3 is TGTGCCAGTATTGGAGGGCCCCATGGCTACACCTTC.

This clonotype was counted at least ten times. The CDR3 nucleotides are TGCAGCGTTGGACCCGAGGGAGGGGGCGGCCTTGGGCAGTACTTC. Amino acid sequence: CSVGPEGGGGLGQYF. This sequence joins TRBV29-1 and TRBJ2-7; either TRBD1 or TRBD2 may supply D (7 bases each). V gave up 4 bases and J gave up 9 bases, with 25 bases separating them. Germline V gene lookup returns CDR1 SQVTM and CDR2 ANQGSEA. The CDR3 covers 15 residues.

This clonotype was observed a handful of times. The genes are TRBV6-1 and TRBJ2-4; 7 bases agree with TRBD1. Germline CDR1 and CDR2: MNHNS and SASEGT. The CDR3 sequence is 15 residues long. With 5 bases clipped from V and 0 bases from J, the junction kept 4 bases outside the gene matches. The CDR3 loop reads CASSRQGLAKNIQYF. Written as DNA, the CDR3 is TGTGCCAGCAGTCGACAGGGCCTAGCCAAAAACATTCAGTACTTC.

CDR3 nucleotide sequence: TGTGCCAGCAATGTGGAAGGGAGCGCCTACGAGCAGTACTTC. Translation: CASNVEGSAYEQYF. The V call is TRBV6-1, the J call TRBJ2-7; perhaps TRBD2 as D (5 bases). Germline-derived CDR1 and CDR2 are MNHNS and SASEGT. The V end lost 7 bases, the J end lost 2 bases, and 15 bases lay between the germline ends. The CDR3 runs 14 residues.

There are many counts of this clonotype. The chain employs TRBV7-3 and TRBJ2-5; TRBD1 is a possible D gene (6 bases). The germline V gene encodes CDR1 SGHTA and CDR2 FQGTGA. There are 15 residues in the CDR3. Trimming took 5 bases from V and 3 from J, leaving 16 bases between them. In nucleotides, the CDR3 is TGTGCCAGCAGCATTGCCGGGACAAACAAAGAGACCCAGTACTTC. This translates into CASSIAGTNKETQYF.

The sample holds a few counts of this clonotype. It may be a read error: a sequence one base away is much more abundant. This chain joins TRBV12-3 or TRBV12-4 and TRBJ2-7; D uncertain. The CDR3 totals 13 residues. V was clipped by 7 bases and J by 3 bases, with 13 bases between them. This chain's CDR3 is CASNRTGVYEQYF. In DNA, the CDR3 is TGTGCCAGCAACCGTACGGGCGTCTACGAGCAGTACTTC.

Turning to this clonotype: A single base separates this from a much larger clone, so it may be a read error. V is TRBV28 and J is TRBJ1-1; no reliable D call. Germline CDR1 is MDHEN and CDR2 is SYDVKM. The CDR3 has 14 amino acids. In DNA, the CDR3 is TGTGACAGCAGTAGGGCGGGGAGGAACGCTGAAGCTTTCTTT. Translation gives CDSSRAGRNAEAFF.

The rearrangement links TRBV28 to TRBJ2-7; no firm D call. The CDR3 covers 13 residues. Germline loops: CDR1 MDHEN, CDR2 SYDVKM. V was clipped by 5 bases and J by 7 bases, with 15 bases between them. CDR3 DNA sequence: TGTGCCAGCAGTGGTCAGATCCTTGGGGAGCAGTACTTC. Protein product: CASSGQILGEQYF.

This clonotype has ten or more counts. This sequence joins TRBV7-8 and TRBJ1-6, with TRBD1 as a possible D gene (5 bases). Deletions cut 4 bases from V and 10 bases from J, with 11 bases between. Germline loops: CDR1 SGHVS, CDR2 FQNEAQ. The CDR3 runs to 13 residues. The CDR3 protein is CASSWGLTSPLHF. The DNA for the CDR3 is TGTGCCAGCAGCTGGGGACTGACATCACCCCTCCACTTT.

This clonotype was detected ten times or more. The rearrangement uses TRBV6-5 and TRBJ1-5, with 11 bases fitting TRBD1. Trimming took 2 bases from V and 6 from J; bases not matched to a gene: 3. The CDR3 length is 15 residues. The germline V gene has CDR1 MNHEY and CDR2 SVGAGI. CDR3 protein: CASSYPGTGGQPQHF. CDR3 in DNA: TGTGCCAGCAGTTACCCCGGGACAGGGGGTCAGCCCCAGCATTTT.

CDR3 sequence: CASSLGPGQGPNTIYF. CDR3 nucleotides: TGTGCCAGCAGCTTAGGTCCGGGACAGGGGCCCAACACCATATATTTT. V gene TRBV11-1 combines with J gene TRBJ1-3; 10 bases fit TRBD1. Germline V gives CDR1 SGHAT, CDR2 FQDESV (reference sequence). Unmatched junction bases numbered 7, after V lost 1 base and J lost 7 bases. This CDR3 is 16 amino acids long. The full variable domain, rest sourced from reference TRBV11-1 and TRBJ1-3, is EAEVAQSPRYKITEKSQAVAFWCDPISGHATLYWYRQILGQGPELLVQFQDESVVDDSQLPKDRFSAERLKGVDSTLKIQPAELGDSAMYLCASSLGPGQGPNTIYFGEGSWLTVV.

In this sample, this clonotype turned up many times. The V call is TRBV20-1, the J call TRBJ2-5, with 9 bases matching TRBD1. Trimming at V came to 6 bases and at J to 5 bases, leaving 13 bases not matched to a gene. Germline CDR1 reads DFQATT; CDR2 reads SNEGSKA (reference sequence). The CDR3 extends over 15 amino acids. The CDR3 sequence: CSAPPGQGGLETQYF. The CDR3 DNA follows: TGCAGTGCACCCCCGGGACAGGGAGGGTTGGAGACCCAGTACTTC.

V gene TRBV27 combines with J gene TRBJ2-7, with 8 bases aligning to TRBD1. With 6 bases clipped from V and 7 bases from J, the junction kept 5 bases outside the gene matches. The germline CDR1 and CDR2 sequences are MNHEY and SMNVEV (reference sequence). This CDR3 has 12 residues. For the CDR3, the DNA is TGTGCCAGCAGCGCGACAGGGGATGAGCAGTACTTC. This encodes CASSATGDEQYF.

Here the CDR3 reads CAALETRSGELFF. The CDR3 DNA reads as TGTGCCGCATTGGAAACTAGGTCCGGGGAGCTGTTTTTT. The rearrangement uses TRBV24-1 and TRBJ2-2; D perhaps matches TRBD2 (5 bases). V lost 12 bases, J lost 6 bases, and 16 bases lay in between. Germline assignment: CDR1 KGHDR and CDR2 SFDVKD. The CDR3 is made up of 13 amino acids.